This T cell receptor (beta chain) comes out of a study of blood T cell repertoires in COVID-19. At the level of the study: The cDNA or gDNA used as material had been derived from T cells, B-cell-depleted T cells, or PBMCs.

Libraries were prepared by immunoSEQ multiplex PCR; TCRdb keeps only in-frame clonotypes and omits some of them. The sample shows about 200,000 clones, around 84% of them seen only once. The TCR sequence derives from a woman in her twenties or thirties who had been exposed to COVID-19. Sample: PBMCs or T cells enriched from blood (not recorded which).

In nucleotides, the CDR3 is TGTGCCAGCTCACCCCCGGGGATGGGGGAGCTGTTTTTT. This gives the protein CASSPPGMGELFF. The V gene is TRBV18, the J gene TRBJ2-2, with D perhaps TRBD2 (5 bases). The V and J ends lost 3 bases and 8 bases respectively, with 10 bases between them. Per the germline V gene, CDR1 is KGHSH and CDR2 is LQKENI. The CDR3 has 13 residues. Drawing the rest from reference TRBV18 and TRBJ2-2, the complete variable domain is NAGVMQNPRHLVRRRGQEARLRCSPMKGHSHVYWYRQLPEEGLKFMVYLQKENIIDESGMPKERFSAEFPKEGPSILRIQQVVRGDSAAYFCASSPPGMGELFFGEGSRLTVL.